These 22 T cell receptor beta chains share one sample of origin, sequenced in a study of cytomegalovirus exposure and HLA in healthy donors. A multiplex PCR was run with 60 Vbeta primers and 13 Jbeta primers. Method: immunoSEQ multiplex PCR; TCRdb's copy keeps in-frame clones and lacks some. The sample has about 110,000 clones, roughly 82% seen once. Sample: PBMCs. Receptors were obtained from a human donor in good health.

The CDR3 DNA sequence: TGCGCCAGCAGAGGACATACCTCTGGAAACACCATATATTTT. Its protein is CASRGHTSGNTIYF. The chain combines TRBV4-1 with TRBJ1-3, with D possibly being TRBD1 (5 bases). CDR3 size: 14 residues. Germline V CDR1 and CDR2: MGHRA, YSYEKL. V was clipped by 6 bases and J by 0 bases, with 9 bases between them.

The V call is TRBV7-9, the J call TRBJ2-1; 8 bases line up with TRBD2. The germline V gene encodes CDR1 SEHNR and CDR2 FQNEAQ (reference sequence). J was trimmed by 5 bases and V by 4 bases; bases with no gene match: 7. The CDR3 covers 15 residues. CDR3 sequence: CASSYTGTSNNEQFF. The CDR3 DNA is TGTGCCAGCAGCTACACCGGGACTAGTAACAATGAGCAGTTCTTC.

Only a few counts were recorded for this clone. The J gene is TRBJ1-1, the V gene TRBV27; a possible D gene is TRBD1 (6 bases). Trimming left V 5 bases short and J 1 base short, with 11 bases between. Per germline, CDR1 MNHEY and CDR2 SMNVEV (reference sequence). There are 14 residues in the CDR3. The CDR3 here is CASSPRTANTEAFF. The DNA of the CDR3 is TGTGCCAGCAGTCCCCGGACAGCGAACACTGAAGCTTTCTTT.

This clone was seen once. In DNA, the CDR3 is TGCGCCAGCAGCTTGTGCGGGCCGGGGATAACGCAACAAAGAAATTACGAGCAGTACTTC. Amino acids: CASSLCGPGITQQRNYEQYF. The rearrangement uses TRBV5-1 and TRBJ2-7; TRBD2 might be the D (5 bases). CDR1 and CDR2 (germline): SGHRS, YFSETQ. CDR3 size: 20 residues. V lost 1 base and J lost 4, with 30 bases in between.

The rearrangement joins TRBV18 to TRBJ1-2; D unclear. Trimming shortened V by 2 bases and J by 4 bases, and 8 bases separated the two germline ends. Germline CDR1 KGHSH, CDR2 LQKENI. The CDR3 is 13 amino acids. The CDR3 spells CASSPGGRYGYTF. The CDR3 coding sequence is TGTGCCAGCTCACCAGGCGGCCGCTATGGCTACACCTTC.

The rearrangement joins TRBV6-6 to TRBJ2-7; 12 bases map to TRBD1. From germline, CDR1 is MNHNY and CDR2 SVGAGI (reference sequence). The CDR3 loop spans 16 amino acids. V lost 4 bases to trimming and J lost 4 bases; unmatched junction nucleotides: 8. CDR3 nucleotide sequence: TGTGCCAGCAGTTTCCCCCCGGGACAGGGGGCGTACGAGCAGTACTTC. Its translation is CASSFPPGQGAYEQYF.

The chain links TRBV28 to TRBJ2-7, with D possibly TRBD2 on 6 matching bases. Trimming took off 6 bases at V and 2 bases at J, with 17 bases between the two ends. This CDR3 spans 15 amino acids. CDR1 and CDR2 from the germline V gene are MDHEN and SYDVKM. The CDR3 here is CASSRASDLPYEQYF. In DNA, the CDR3 is TGTGCCAGCAGCCGAGCTAGCGATCTCCCCTACGAGCAGTACTTC.

V gene TRBV5-1 combines with J gene TRBJ2-7; 10 bases line up with TRBD2. V shed 6 bases and J 3 bases; nucleotides not matched to a gene: 6. The germline gives CDR1 SGHRS, CDR2 YFSETQ. The CDR3 totals 14 residues. The CDR3 protein is CASTVAGGFYEQYF. The CDR3, as DNA: TGCGCCAGCACGGTAGCGGGGGGATTCTACGAGCAGTACTTC.

The DNA of the CDR3 is TGCGCCAGCAGCTCGGGACTAGCGGGAGGCTCCTACAATGAGCAGTTCTTC. Translated, it gives CASSSGLAGGSYNEQFF. The chain has TRBV5-1 and TRBJ2-1; 15 bases match TRBD2. There are 17 residues in the CDR3. V dropped 3 bases and J dropped 0; count of bases not matched to a gene: 1. CDR1 and CDR2 from the germline V gene are SGHRS and YFSETQ.

The chain employs TRBV5-1 and TRBJ1-1; D is possibly TRBD1 (5 bases). The V gene's germline CDR1 is SGHRS and CDR2 YFSETQ. Trimming removed 1 base from V and 0 bases from J, with 7 bases in between. The CDR3 consists of 14 residues. The CDR3 loop is CASSLTGMNTEAFF. For the CDR3, the DNA is TGCGCCAGCAGCTTGACAGGAATGAACACTGAAGCTTTCTTT.

This chain connects TRBV28 to TRBJ2-5; D is possibly TRBD2 (7 bases). V lost 6 bases to trimming and J lost 5 bases, with 22 bases between them. The length of the CDR3 is 16 residues. Germline V gene lookup returns CDR1 MDHEN and CDR2 SYDVKM. CDR3 in DNA: TGTGCCAGCAGCCATCGACAACGGCGGGGGCGGGAGACCCAGTACTTC. Its protein product is CASSHRQRRGRETQYF.

This clone came up a few times. The genes are TRBV27 and TRBJ2-1; 7 bases map to TRBD1. The CDR3 loop spans 16 amino acids. Germline assignment: CDR1 MNHEY and CDR2 SMNVEV (reference sequence). V lost 7 bases and J lost 0; bases outside the gene matches: 9. The CDR3 reads CASKDRALLSYNEQFF. For the CDR3, the DNA is TGTGCCAGCAAAGACAGGGCCCTACTCTCCTACAATGAGCAGTTCTTC.

V gene TRBV11-2 combines with J gene TRBJ1-1, with D possibly matching TRBD1 (6 bases). The V end was cut by 3 bases, the J end by 0 bases, with 14 bases between. CDR3 length equals 16 residues. The germline gives CDR1 SGHAT, CDR2 FQNNGV. CDR3 in DNA: TGTGCCAGCAGCTTGCTCCCGGACAGCATGAACACTGAAGCTTTCTTT. Its translation: CASSLLPDSMNTEAFF.

This clone was counted a few times. The chain carries TRBV7-6 and TRBJ2-5; no definite D call. This CDR3 has 12 residues. V was shortened by 6 bases and J by 0 bases, with 5 bases between the two germline ends. CDR1 SGHVS and CDR2 FNYEAQ come from the germline V gene. The CDR3 sequence is CASSPYQETQYF. DNA for the CDR3: TGTGCCAGCAGTCCGTACCAAGAGACCCAGTACTTC. The whole variable domain, filled in from reference TRBV7-6 and TRBJ2-5, reads GAGVSQSPRYKVTKRGQDVALRCDPISGHVSLYWYRQALGQGPEFLTYFNYEAQQDKSGLPNDRFSAERPEGSISTLTIQRTEQRDSAMYRCASSPYQETQYFGPGTRLLVL.

The genes are TRBV5-6 and TRBJ2-2; D remains ambiguous. The germline V gene encodes CDR1 SGHDT and CDR2 YYEEEE. This CDR3 region has 13 residues. V shed 3 bases and J shed 6 bases, with 9 bases lying between them. Written as DNA, the CDR3 is TGTGCCAGCAGCTCGACGCTAGCCGGGGAGCTGTTTTTT. It encodes CASSSTLAGELFF.

This chain connects TRBV30 to TRBJ2-3; possible D gene TRBD2, 6 bases. The CDR3 is 15 amino acids. Trimming cost V 0 bases and J 1 base, with 11 bases left between them. The germline V gene encodes CDR1 GTSNPN and CDR2 SVGIG (reference sequence). The CDR3 DNA reads as TGTGCCTGGAGTGTAGGTAGCGGACGCACAGATACGCAGTATTTT. It yields the protein CAWSVGSGRTDTQYF.

The chain combines TRBV6-6 with TRBJ2-5; possibly TRBD2 for D (6 bases). Looked up from germline, CDR1 is MNHNY and CDR2 is SVGAGI (reference sequence). Trimming cost V 5 bases and J 2 bases, with 12 bases left between them. This CDR3 has 14 residues. The CDR3 region has the DNA TGTGCCAGCAGTCCCTCGGGAGTTCAAGAGACCCAGTACTTC. This sequence encodes CASSPSGVQETQYF.

This clone was counted only a few times. The J gene is TRBJ1-2, the V gene TRBV27; D is perhaps TRBD1 (6 bases). This CDR3 contains 13 residues. V was trimmed by 3 bases and J by 8 bases, leaving 13 bases between them. CDR1 and CDR2 from the germline V gene are MNHEY and SMNVEV (reference sequence). This chain's CDR3 is CASSFPTGEGYTF. The CDR3 coding sequence is TGTGCCAGCAGTTTCCCGACAGGAGAGGGCTACACCTTC.

This clone was observed a handful of times. The CDR3 region is CASRAGTGGNQPQHF. CDR3 coding DNA: TGTGCCAGCAGAGCCGGGACAGGGGGCAATCAGCCCCAGCATTTT. V and J are TRBV6-5 and TRBJ1-5; 10 bases line up with TRBD1. From germline, CDR1 is MNHEY and CDR2 SVGAGI. Losses at the gene ends were 6 bases for V and 2 bases for J; bases not matched to a gene: 4. CDR3 size: 15 residues.

For the CDR3, the DNA is TGTGCCAGCAGTTACGGAGGGGCAGGGGAAAAACTGTTTTTT. Its translation is CASSYGGAGEKLFF. The rearrangement uses TRBV6-5 and TRBJ1-4, with a weak D call TRBD1 (5 bases). The V and J ends lost 2 bases and 8 bases respectively, with 12 bases between them. CDR3 length: 14 residues. Germline CDR1 and CDR2: MNHEY and SVGAGI.

This clone is a singleton in its sample. The chain links TRBV11-3 to TRBJ2-7, with 10 nucleotides matching TRBD2. This CDR3 has 15 residues. V shed 5 bases and J 3 bases; nucleotides not matched to a gene: 7. Germline assignment: CDR1 SGHNT and CDR2 YENEEA. The CDR3 DNA sequence: TGTGCCAGCAGCCCGAGGACTAGCGGAAACTACGAGCAGTACTTC. Its protein product is CASSPRTSGNYEQYF.

V is TRBV9 and J is TRBJ2-7; maybe TRBD2 (6 bases). CDR1 SGDLS and CDR2 YYNGEE come from the germline V gene. CDR3 length: 17 residues. V was trimmed by 1 base and J by 4 bases, leaving 21 bases between them. The CDR3 DNA reads as TGTGCCAGCAGCGTAAACAGCGGAGGGAACAAAAAGTACGAGCAGTACTTC. Protein product: CASSVNSGGNKKYEQYF. Based on the CDR3 plus reference TRBV9 and TRBJ2-7, the full variable domain is DSGVTQTPKHLITATGQRVTLRCSPRSGDLSVYWYQQSLDQGLQFLIQYYNGEERAKGNILERFSAQQFPDLHSELNLSSLELGDSALYFCASSVNSGGNKKYEQYFGPGTRLTVT.